The clone carrying this T cell receptor (beta chain) showed up just a few times. Its antigen is not identified. The data were obtained in a study of CD8 T cells in ankylosing spondylitis. Overall study results and limits: Clones linked to disease were reported to show significant enrichment in matched ankylosing spondylitis synovial fluid. Characteristic of ankylosing spondylitis blood, it appeared, was a TCR beta motif comprising about eight highly homologous variants.

Quantitative 5'-RACE with molecular barcodes generated TCR beta libraries. A single record per CDR3 protein comes from TCRdb applying MiXCR to the 5' RACE reads. In the table there are over 150,000 distinct CDR3 sequences, 13% of which are singletons. Germline CDR1 reads SGHTA; CDR2 reads FQGNSA. The junction had 15 bases not matched to a gene; V was cut back by 5 bases and J by 3 bases. The CDR3 runs 17 residues. The sequenced sample consisted of blood, either unsorted or a sorted T cell fraction (not recorded which). The rearrangement links TRBV7-2 to TRBJ2-7, with TRBD2 matching over 8 bases. The sequence came from a male donor with ankylosing spondylitis or in good health (not recorded which). CDR3 region: CASSPMGAGGALYEQYF. The DNA for the CDR3 is TGTGCCAGCAGCCCCATGGGGGCGGGGGGTGCGCTCTACGAGCAGTACTTC.